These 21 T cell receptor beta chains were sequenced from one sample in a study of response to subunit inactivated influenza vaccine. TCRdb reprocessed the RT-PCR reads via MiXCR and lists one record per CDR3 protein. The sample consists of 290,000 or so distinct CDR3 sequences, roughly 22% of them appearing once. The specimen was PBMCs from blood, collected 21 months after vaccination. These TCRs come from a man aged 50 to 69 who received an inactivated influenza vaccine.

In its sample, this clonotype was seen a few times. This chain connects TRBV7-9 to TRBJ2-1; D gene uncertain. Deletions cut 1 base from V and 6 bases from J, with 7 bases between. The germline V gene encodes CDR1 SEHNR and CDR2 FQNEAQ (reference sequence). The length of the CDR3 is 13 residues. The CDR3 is CASSLVTFNEQFF. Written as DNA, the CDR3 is TGTGCCAGCAGCTTAGTGACCTTCAATGAGCAGTTCTTC.

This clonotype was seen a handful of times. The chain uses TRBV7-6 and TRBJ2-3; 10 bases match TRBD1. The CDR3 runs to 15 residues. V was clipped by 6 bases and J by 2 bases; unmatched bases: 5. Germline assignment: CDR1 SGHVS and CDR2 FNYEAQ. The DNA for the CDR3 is TGTGCCAGCAGGATGACAGGGGGCCTCACAGATACGCAGTATTTT. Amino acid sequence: CASRMTGGLTDTQYF.

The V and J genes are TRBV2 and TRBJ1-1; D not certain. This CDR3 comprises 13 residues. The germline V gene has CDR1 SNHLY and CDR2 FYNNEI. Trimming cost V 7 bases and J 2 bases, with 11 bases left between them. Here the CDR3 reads CASKRHENTEAFF. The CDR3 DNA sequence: TGTGCCAGCAAGAGGCACGAAAACACTGAAGCTTTCTTT.

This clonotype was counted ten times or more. The CDR3 is CASSHSLGGNSGRYTF. The CDR3 DNA follows: TGTGCCAGCAGTCATTCCCTTGGGGGGAATTCGGGGCGCTACACCTTC. V gene TRBV6-1 combines with J gene TRBJ1-2, with TRBD1 as a possible D gene (5 bases). V lost 5 bases and J lost 9, with 25 bases in between. CDR1 MNHNS and CDR2 SASEGT come from the germline V gene. CDR3 length equals 16 residues.

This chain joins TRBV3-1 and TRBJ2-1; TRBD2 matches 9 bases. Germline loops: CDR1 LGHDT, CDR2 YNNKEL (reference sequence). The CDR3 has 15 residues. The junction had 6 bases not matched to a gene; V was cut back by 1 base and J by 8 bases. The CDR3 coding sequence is TGTGCCAGCAGCCAAGTGGCGGGAGGGCGGGATGAGCAGTTCTTC. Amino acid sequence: CASSQVAGGRDEQFF.

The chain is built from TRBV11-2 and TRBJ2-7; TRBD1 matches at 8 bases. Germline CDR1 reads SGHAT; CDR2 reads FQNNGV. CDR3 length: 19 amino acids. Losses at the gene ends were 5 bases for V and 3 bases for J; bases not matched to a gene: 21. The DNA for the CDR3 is TGTGCCAGCAGCGGAAGACAGGGGACCCGACCGACCGTCTTCTACGAGCAGTACTTC. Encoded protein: CASSGRQGTRPTVFYEQYF.

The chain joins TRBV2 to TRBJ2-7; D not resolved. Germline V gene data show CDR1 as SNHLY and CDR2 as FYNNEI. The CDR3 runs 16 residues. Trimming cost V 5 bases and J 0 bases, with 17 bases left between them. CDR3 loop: CASSPEMFRSSYEQYF. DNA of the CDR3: TGTGCCAGCAGTCCTGAAATGTTTCGGAGCTCCTACGAGCAGTACTTC. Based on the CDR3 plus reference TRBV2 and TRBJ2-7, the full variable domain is EPEVTQTPSHQVTQMGQEVILRCVPISNHLYFYWYRQILGQKVEFLVSFYNNEISEKSEIFDDQFSVERPDGSNFTLKIRSTKLEDSAMYFCASSPEMFRSSYEQYFGPGTRLTVT.

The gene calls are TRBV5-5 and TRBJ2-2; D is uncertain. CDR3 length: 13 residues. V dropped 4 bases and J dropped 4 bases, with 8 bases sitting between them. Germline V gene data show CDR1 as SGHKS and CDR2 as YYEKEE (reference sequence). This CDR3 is CASSPTVTGELFF. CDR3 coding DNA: TGTGCCAGCAGCCCGACCGTCACCGGGGAGCTGTTTTTT.

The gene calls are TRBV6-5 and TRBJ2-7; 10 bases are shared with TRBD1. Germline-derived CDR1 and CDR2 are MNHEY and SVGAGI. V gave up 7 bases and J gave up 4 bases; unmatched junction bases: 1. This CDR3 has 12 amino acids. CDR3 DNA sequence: TGTGCCAGCACGGGACAGGGGTACGAGCAGTACTTC. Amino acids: CASTGQGYEQYF.

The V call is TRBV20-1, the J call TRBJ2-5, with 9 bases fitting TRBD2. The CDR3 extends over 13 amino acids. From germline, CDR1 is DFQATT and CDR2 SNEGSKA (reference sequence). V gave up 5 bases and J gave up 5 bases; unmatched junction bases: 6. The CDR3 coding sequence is TGCAGTGCTCCCGGACTAGCGAGGGAGACCCAGTACTTC. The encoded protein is CSAPGLARETQYF.

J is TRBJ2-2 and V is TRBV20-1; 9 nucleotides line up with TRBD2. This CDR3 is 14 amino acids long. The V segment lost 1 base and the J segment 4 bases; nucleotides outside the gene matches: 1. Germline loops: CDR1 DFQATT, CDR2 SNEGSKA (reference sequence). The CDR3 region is CSARGGGATGELFF. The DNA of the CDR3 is TGCAGTGCTAGAGGCGGGGGGGCCACCGGGGAGCTGTTTTTT.

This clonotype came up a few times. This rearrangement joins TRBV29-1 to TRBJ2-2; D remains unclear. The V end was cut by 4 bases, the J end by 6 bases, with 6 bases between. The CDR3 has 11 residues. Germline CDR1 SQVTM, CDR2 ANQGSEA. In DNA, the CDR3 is TGCAGCGTTGGAAAGTCCGGGGAGCTGTTTTTT. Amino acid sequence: CSVGKSGELFF.

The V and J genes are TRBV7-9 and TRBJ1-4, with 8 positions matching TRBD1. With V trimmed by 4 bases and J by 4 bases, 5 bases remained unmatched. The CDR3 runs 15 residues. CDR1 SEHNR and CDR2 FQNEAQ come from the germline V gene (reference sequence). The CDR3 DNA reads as TGTGCCAGCAGCTCCTCAGGGGGCGTTAATGAAAAACTGTTTTTT. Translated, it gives CASSSSGGVNEKLFF.

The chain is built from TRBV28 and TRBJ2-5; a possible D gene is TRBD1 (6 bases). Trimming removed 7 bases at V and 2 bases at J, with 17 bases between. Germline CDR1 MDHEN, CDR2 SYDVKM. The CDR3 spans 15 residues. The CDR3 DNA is TGTGCCAGCAACTTTAACCAGGACAGACAAGAGACCCAGTACTTC. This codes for CASNFNQDRQETQYF. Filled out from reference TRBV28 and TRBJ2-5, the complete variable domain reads DVKVTQSSRYLVKRTGEKVFLECVQDMDHENMFWYRQDPGLGLRLIYFSYDVKMKEKGDIPEGYSVSREKKERFSLILESASTNQTSMYLCASNFNQDRQETQYFGPGTRLLVL.

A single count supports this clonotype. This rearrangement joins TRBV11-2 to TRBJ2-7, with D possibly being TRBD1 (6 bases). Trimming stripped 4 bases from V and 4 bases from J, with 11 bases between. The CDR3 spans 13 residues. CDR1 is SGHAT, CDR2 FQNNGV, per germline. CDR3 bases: TGTGCCAGCAGCTGGGACAACAGTTACGAGCAGTACTTC. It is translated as CASSWDNSYEQYF.

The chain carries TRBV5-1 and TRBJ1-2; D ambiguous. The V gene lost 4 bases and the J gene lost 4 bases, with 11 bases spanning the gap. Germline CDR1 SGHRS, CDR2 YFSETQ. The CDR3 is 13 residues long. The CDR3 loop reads CASSPEMAYGYTF. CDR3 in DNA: TGCGCCAGCAGCCCCGAAATGGCCTATGGCTACACCTTC.

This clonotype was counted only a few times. CDR3 amino acids: CASSLGEPYEQYF. CDR3 in DNA: TGTGCCAGCAGTTTAGGGGAGCCCTACGAGCAGTACTTC. The chain has TRBV12-3 or TRBV12-4 and TRBJ2-7; D might be TRBD2 (5 bases). V lost 1 base, J lost 2 bases, and 6 bases lay in between. CDR3 size: 13 residues.

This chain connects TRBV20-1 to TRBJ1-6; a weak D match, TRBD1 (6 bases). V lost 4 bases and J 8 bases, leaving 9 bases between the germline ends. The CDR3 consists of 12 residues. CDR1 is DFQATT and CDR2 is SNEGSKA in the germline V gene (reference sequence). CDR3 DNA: TGCAGTGCTACTGGACAGTATTCACCCCTCCACTTT. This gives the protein CSATGQYSPLHF.

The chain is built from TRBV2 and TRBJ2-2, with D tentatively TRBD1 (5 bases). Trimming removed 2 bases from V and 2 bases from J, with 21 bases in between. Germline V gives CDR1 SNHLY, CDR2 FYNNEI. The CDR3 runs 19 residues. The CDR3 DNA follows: TGTGCCAGCAGTGAACCGGCACAAAGGGCAGGGTTTAACACCGGGGAGCTGTTTTTT. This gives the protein CASSEPAQRAGFNTGELFF.

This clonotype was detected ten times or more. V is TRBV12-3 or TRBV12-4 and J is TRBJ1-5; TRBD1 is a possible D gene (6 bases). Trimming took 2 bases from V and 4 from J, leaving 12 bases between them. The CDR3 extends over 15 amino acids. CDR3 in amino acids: CASSLSWTDNQPQHF. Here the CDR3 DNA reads TGTGCCAGCAGTTTAAGTTGGACAGATAATCAGCCCCAGCATTTT.

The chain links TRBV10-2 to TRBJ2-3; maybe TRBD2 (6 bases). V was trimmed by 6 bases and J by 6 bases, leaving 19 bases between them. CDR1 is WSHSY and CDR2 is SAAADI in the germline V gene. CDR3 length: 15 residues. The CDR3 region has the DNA TGCGCCAGCAGCCCGGGACTCGCAAGGCGGGATACGCAGTATTTT. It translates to CASSPGLARRDTQYF.